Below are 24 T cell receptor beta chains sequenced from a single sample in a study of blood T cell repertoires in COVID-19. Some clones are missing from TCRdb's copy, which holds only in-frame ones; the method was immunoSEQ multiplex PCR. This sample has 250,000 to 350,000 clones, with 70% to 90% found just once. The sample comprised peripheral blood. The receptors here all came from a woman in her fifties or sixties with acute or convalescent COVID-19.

The CDR3 coding sequence is TGTGCCAGCAGCCCCCTTGGAGGGGTGGCGTACGAGCAGTACTTC. This gives the protein CASSPLGGVAYEQYF. The chain recombines TRBV9 with TRBJ2-7; possible D gene TRBD2, 6 bases. Germline V gene lookup returns CDR1 SGDLS and CDR2 YYNGEE. The CDR3 sequence is 15 residues long. Trimming removed 4 bases from V and 4 bases from J, with 18 bases in between.

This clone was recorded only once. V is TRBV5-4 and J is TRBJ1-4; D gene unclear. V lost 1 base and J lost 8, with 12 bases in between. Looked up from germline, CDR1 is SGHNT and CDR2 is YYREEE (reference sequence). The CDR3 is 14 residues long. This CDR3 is CASSLSGVREKLFF. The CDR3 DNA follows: TGTGCCAGCAGCTTGTCCGGGGTGAGGGAAAAACTGTTTTTT.

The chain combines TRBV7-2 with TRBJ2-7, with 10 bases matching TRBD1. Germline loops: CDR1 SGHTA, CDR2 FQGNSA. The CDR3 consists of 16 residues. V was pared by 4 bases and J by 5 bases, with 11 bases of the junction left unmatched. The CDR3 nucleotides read TGTGCCAGCAGCTCAAGAACCGGGACAGGGGTTAACGAGCAGTACTTC. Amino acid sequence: CASSSRTGTGVNEQYF.

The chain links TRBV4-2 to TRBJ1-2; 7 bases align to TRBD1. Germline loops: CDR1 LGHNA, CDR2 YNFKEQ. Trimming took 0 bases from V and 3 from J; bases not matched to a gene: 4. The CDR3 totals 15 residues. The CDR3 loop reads CASSQDLTGDYGYTF. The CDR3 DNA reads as TGTGCCAGCAGCCAAGATTTAACAGGGGACTATGGCTACACCTTC.

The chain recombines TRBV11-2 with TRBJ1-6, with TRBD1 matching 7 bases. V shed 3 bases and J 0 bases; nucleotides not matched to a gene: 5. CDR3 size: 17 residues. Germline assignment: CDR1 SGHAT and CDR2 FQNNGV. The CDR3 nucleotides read TGTGCCAGCAGCTTCCCGACAGGGAGCTCCTATAATTCACCCCTCCACTTT. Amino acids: CASSFPTGSSYNSPLHF. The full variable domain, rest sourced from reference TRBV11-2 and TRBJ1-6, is EAGVAQSPRYKIIEKRQSVAFWCNPISGHATLYWYQQILGQGPKLLIQFQNNGVVDDSQLPKDRFSAERLKGVDSTLKIQPAKLEDSAVYLCASSFPTGSSYNSPLHFGNGTRLTVT.

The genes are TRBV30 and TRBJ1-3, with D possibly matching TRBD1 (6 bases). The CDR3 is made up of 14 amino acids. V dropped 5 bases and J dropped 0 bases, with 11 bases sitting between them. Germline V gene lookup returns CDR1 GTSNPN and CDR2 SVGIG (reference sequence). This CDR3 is CAWETGTSGNTIYF. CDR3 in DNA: TGTGCCTGGGAGACAGGCACCTCTGGAAACACCATATATTTT.

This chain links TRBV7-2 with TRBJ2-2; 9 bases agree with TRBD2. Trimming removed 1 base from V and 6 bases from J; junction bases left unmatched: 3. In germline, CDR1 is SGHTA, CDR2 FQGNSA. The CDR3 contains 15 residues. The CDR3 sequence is CASSLDGLASGELFF. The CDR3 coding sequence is TGTGCCAGCAGCTTAGACGGACTAGCGTCCGGGGAGCTGTTTTTT.

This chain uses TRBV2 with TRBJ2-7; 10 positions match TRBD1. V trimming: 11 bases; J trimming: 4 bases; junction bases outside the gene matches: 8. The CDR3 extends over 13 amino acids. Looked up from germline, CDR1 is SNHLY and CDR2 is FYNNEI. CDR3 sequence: CAGGGQGRYEQYF. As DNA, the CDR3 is TGTGCCGGGGGGGGACAGGGGAGATACGAGCAGTACTTC.

CDR3 sequence (DNA): TGTGCCAGCAGCCAAGGCGGGACCAGCTCCTACAATGAGCAGTTCTTC. It translates to CASSQGGTSSYNEQFF. The rearrangement joins TRBV4-2 to TRBJ2-1; tentative D call: TRBD2 (6 bases). Germline values: CDR1 LGHNA, CDR2 YNFKEQ. This CDR3 has 16 residues. The V gene lost 1 base and the J gene lost 0 bases, with 10 bases spanning the gap.

CDR3 sequence (DNA): TGTGCCAGCAGTTTGAGGCTCAGGACAGCCAATTCACCCCTCCACTTT. This gives the protein CASSLRLRTANSPLHF. J is TRBJ1-6 and V is TRBV27; perhaps TRBD1 as D (6 bases). The germline gives CDR1 MNHEY, CDR2 SMNVEV (reference sequence). This CDR3 has 16 residues. V lost 3 bases and J lost 7, with 16 bases in between.

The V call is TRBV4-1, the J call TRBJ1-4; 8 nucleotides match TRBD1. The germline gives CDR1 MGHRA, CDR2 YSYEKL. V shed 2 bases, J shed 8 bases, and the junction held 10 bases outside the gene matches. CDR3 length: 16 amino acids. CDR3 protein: CASSQLQGGPEEKLFF. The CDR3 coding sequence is TGCGCCAGCAGCCAACTACAGGGGGGGCCTGAAGAAAAACTGTTTTTT.

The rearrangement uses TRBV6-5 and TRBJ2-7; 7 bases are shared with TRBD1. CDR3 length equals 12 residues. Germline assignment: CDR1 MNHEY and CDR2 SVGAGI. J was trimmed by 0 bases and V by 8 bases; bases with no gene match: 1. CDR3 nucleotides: TGTGCCAGCCGGGACAGCTCCTACGAGCAGTACTTC. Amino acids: CASRDSSYEQYF.

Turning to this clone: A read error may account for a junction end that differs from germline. The CDR3 loop is CASSHEGQGHF. CDR3 DNA: TGTGCCAGCAGCCATGAGGGACAGGGACATTTT. The rearrangement links TRBV4-2 to TRBJ1-3; 9 bases line up with TRBD1. The CDR3 is 11 amino acids. Per germline, CDR1 LGHNA and CDR2 YNFKEQ.

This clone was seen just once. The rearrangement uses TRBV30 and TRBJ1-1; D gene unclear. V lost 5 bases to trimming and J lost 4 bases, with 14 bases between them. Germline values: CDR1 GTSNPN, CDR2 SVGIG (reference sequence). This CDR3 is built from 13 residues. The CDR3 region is CAWDPLGGTEAFF. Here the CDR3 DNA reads TGTGCCTGGGACCCCCTTGGCGGCACTGAAGCTTTCTTT.

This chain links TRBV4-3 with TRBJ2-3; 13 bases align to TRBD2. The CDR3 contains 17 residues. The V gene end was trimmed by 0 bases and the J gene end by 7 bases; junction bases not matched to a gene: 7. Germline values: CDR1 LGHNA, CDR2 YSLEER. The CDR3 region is CASSQELAGGPAHTQYF. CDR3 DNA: TGCGCCAGCAGCCAAGAACTAGCGGGAGGGCCCGCGCATACGCAGTATTTT.

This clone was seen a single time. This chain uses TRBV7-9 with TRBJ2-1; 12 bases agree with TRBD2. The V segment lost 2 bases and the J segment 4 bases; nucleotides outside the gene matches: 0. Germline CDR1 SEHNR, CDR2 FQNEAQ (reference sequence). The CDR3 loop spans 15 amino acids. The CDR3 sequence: CASSLLAGGYNEQFF. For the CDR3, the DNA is TGTGCCAGCAGCTTACTAGCGGGAGGGTACAATGAGCAGTTCTTC.

CDR3 amino acids: CASSVDRSRNTIYF. CDR3 DNA: TGTGCCAGCAGCGTCGACAGGAGTCGAAACACCATATATTTT. The chain carries TRBV9 and TRBJ1-3, with D tentatively TRBD1 (6 bases). Trimming took 2 bases from V and 5 from J, leaving 11 bases between them. Germline values: CDR1 SGDLS, CDR2 YYNGEE. The CDR3 totals 14 residues.

CDR3 DNA sequence: TGTGCCAGCTCACCGAATATACAGTCGAACACTGAAGCTTTCTTT. Encoded protein: CASSPNIQSNTEAFF. J is TRBJ1-1 and V is TRBV18; D gene uncertain. The CDR3 length is 15 residues. V lost 3 bases and J lost 1, with 12 bases in between. The V gene's germline CDR1 is KGHSH and CDR2 LQKENI.

CDR3: CASSFHPDRGNQPQHF. CDR3 DNA: TGTGCCAGCAGTTTCCACCCCGACAGGGGCAATCAGCCCCAGCATTTT. The V gene is TRBV28, the J gene TRBJ1-5; 7 positions match TRBD1. Trimming took 3 bases from V and 2 from J; bases not matched to a gene: 7. This CDR3 is built from 16 residues. Germline assignment: CDR1 MDHEN and CDR2 SYDVKM.

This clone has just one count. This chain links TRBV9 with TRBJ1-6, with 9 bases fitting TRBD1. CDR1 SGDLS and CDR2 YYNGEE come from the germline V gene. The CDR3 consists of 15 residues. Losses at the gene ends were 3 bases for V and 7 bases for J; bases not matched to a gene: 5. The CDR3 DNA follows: TGTGCCAGCAGCGCCCAGGGGACAGGGAATTCACCCCTCCACTTT. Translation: CASSAQGTGNSPLHF.

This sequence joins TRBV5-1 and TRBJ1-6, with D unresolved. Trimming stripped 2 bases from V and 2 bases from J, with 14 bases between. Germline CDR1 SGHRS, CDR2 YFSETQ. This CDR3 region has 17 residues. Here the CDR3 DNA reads TGCGCCAGCAGCTTACAGACTCCTAGCGCCTATAATTCACCCCTCCACTTT. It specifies CASSLQTPSAYNSPLHF.

CDR3 DNA sequence: TGTGCCAGCAGTTTAGTTCAGGGGGACTCACCCCTCCACTTT. It translates to CASSLVQGDSPLHF. This chain connects TRBV27 to TRBJ1-6; 7 bases map to TRBD1. The ends lost 2 bases at V and 10 bases at J; junction bases unmatched: 5. The CDR3 sequence is 14 residues long. The V gene's germline CDR1 is MNHEY and CDR2 SMNVEV (reference sequence).

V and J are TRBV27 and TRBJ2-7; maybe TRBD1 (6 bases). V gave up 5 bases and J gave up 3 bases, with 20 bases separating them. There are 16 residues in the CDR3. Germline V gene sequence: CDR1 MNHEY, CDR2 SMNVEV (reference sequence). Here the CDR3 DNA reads TGTGCCAGCAGTCCTGATATTGGACAGAGGGGCTACGAGCAGTACTTC. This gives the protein CASSPDIGQRGYEQYF.

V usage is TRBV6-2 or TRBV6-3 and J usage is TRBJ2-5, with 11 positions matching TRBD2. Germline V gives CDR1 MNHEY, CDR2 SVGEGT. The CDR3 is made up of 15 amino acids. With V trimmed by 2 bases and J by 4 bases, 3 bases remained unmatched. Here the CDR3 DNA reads TGTGCCAGCAGTTACGTGGGGACTAGCGGAGAGACCCAGTACTTC. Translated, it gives CASSYVGTSGETQYF.